This entry is about one T cell receptor beta chain. Its antigen is not known. The sample belongs to a study of T cells in localized non-small cell lung cancer. Study-wide results and limits: An association was observed between higher blood T cell density and longer overall survival. Heterogeneity cannot be ruled out, as sequencing used one tumor region only.

The CDR3 has 14 amino acids. The V gene's germline CDR1 is SGDLS and CDR2 YYNGEE. V lost 4 bases and J lost 9, with 18 bases in between. Profiling relied on immunoSEQ multiplex PCR, and the TCRdb table lists in-frame clones only, not all of them. This table has tens of thousands of clones, about 90% appearing once. The chain combines TRBV9 with TRBJ2-3; a weak D match, TRBD2 (6 bases). The TCR comes from an older female donor with stage I squamous cell lung carcinoma. Sequenced material: peripheral blood, taken before any cancer treatment. The DNA of the CDR3 is TGTGCCAGCAGCTTTAGCCCCCGACTAGACACGCAGTATTTT. Its protein product is CASSFSPRLDTQYF.